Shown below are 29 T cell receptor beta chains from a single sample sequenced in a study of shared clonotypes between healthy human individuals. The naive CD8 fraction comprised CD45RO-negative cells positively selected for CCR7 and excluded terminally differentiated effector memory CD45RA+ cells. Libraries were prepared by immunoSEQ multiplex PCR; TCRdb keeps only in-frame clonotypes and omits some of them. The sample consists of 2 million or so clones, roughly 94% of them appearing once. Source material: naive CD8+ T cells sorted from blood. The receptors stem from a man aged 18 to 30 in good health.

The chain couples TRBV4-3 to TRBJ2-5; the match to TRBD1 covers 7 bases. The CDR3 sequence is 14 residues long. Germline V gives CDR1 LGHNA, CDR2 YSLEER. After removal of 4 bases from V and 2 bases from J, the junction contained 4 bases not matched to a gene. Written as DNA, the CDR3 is TGCGCCAGCAGCCTCAGGGACAGTCAAGAGACCCAGTACTTC. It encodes CASSLRDSQETQYF.

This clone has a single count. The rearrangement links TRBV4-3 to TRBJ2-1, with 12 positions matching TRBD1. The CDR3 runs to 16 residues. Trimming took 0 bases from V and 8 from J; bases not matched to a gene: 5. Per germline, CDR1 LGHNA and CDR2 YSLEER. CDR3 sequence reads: CASSQDWGQGADEQFF. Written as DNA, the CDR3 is TGCGCCAGCAGCCAAGACTGGGGACAGGGGGCGGATGAGCAGTTCTTC.

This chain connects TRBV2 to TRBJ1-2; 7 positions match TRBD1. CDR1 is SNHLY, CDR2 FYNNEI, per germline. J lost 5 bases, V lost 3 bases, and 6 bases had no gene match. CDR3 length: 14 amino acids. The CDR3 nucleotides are TGTGCCAGCAGTGAGCAGGGGGAGGTATATGGCTACACCTTC. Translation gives CASSEQGEVYGYTF.

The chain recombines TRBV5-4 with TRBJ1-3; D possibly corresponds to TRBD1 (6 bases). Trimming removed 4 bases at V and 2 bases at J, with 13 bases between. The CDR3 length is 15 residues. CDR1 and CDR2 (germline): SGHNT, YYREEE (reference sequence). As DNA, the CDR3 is TGTGCCAGCAGCCTAGGGGGGGAAGCTGGAAACACCATATATTTT. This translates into CASSLGGEAGNTIYF.

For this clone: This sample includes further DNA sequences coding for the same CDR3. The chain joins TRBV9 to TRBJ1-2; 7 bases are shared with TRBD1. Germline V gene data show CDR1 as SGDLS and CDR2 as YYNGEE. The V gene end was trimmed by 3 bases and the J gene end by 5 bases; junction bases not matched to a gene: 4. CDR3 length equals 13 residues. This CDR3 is CASSGGTAYGYTF. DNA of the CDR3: TGTGCCAGCAGCGGAGGGACAGCGTATGGCTACACCTTC.

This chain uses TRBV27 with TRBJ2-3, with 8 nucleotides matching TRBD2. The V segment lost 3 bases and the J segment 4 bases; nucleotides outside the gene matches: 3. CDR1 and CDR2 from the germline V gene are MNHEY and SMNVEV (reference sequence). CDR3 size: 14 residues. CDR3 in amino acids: CASSFLTSADTQYF. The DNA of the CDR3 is TGTGCCAGCAGTTTCCTGACTAGCGCAGATACGCAGTATTTT.

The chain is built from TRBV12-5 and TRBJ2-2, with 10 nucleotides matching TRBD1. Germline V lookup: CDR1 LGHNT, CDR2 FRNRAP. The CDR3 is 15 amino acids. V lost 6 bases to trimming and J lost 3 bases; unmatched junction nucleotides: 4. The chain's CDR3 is CASGWTGGYTGELFF. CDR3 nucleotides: TGTGCTAGTGGCTGGACAGGGGGGTACACCGGGGAGCTGTTTTTT.

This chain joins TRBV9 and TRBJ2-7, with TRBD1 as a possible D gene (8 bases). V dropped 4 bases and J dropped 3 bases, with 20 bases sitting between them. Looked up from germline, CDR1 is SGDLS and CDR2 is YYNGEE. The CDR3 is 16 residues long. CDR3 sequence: CASSQGASGDHYEQYF. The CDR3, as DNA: TGTGCCAGCAGCCAGGGGGCTAGCGGAGACCACTACGAGCAGTACTTC.

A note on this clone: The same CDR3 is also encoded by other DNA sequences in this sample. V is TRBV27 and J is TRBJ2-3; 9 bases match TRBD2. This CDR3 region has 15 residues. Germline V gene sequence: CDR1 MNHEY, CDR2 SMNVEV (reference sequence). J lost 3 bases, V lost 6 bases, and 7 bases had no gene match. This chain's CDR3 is CASSLLAGKTDTQYF. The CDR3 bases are TGTGCCAGCAGCCTCCTAGCGGGAAAGACAGATACGCAGTATTTT.

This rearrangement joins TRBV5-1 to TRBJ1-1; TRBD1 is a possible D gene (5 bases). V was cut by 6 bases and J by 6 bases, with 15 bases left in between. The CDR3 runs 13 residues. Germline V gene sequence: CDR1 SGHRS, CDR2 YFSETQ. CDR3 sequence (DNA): TGCGCCAGCACCGGGGGGTCCCTCGCTGAAGCTTTCTTT. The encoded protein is CASTGGSLAEAFF. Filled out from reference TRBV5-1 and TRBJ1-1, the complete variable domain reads KAGVTQTPRYLIKTRGQQVTLSCSPISGHRSVSWYQQTPGQGLQFLFEYFSETQRNKGNFPGRFSGRQFSNSRSEMNVSTLELGDSALYLCASTGGSLAEAFFGQGTRLTVV.

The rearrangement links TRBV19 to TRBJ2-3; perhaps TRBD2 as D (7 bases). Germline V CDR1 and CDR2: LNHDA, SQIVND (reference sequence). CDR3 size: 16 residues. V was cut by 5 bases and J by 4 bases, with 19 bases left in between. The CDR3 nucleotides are TGTGCCAGTAGTGCGAGCGGGACACCAAGAGCAGATACGCAGTATTTT. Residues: CASSASGTPRADTQYF.

The CDR3 protein is CASSGGAGPTYNEQFF. CDR3 DNA: TGTGCCAGCAGCGGCGGGGCGGGGCCCACCTACAATGAGCAGTTCTTC. This chain uses TRBV9 with TRBJ2-1, with D possibly matching TRBD2 (6 bases). The CDR3 runs to 16 residues. V was cut by 3 bases and J by 2 bases, with 15 bases left in between. CDR1 and CDR2 from the germline V gene are SGDLS and YYNGEE.

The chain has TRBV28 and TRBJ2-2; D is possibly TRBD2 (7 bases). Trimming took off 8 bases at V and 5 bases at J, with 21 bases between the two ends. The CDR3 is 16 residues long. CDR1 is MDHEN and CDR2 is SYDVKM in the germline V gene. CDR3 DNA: TGTGCCAGCGGGACTATCTCGGGGGCCCGAACCGGGGAGCTGTTTTTT. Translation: CASGTISGARTGELFF.

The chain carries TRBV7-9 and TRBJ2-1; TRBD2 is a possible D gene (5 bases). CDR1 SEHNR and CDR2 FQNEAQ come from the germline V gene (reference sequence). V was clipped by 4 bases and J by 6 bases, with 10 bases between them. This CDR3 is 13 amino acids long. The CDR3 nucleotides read TGTGCCAGCAGCTACCCTGGAGGCAATGAGCAGTTCTTC. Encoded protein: CASSYPGGNEQFF.

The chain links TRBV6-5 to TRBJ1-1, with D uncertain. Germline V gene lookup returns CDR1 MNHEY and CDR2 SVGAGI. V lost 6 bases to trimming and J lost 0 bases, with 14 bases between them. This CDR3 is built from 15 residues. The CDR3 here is CASSSLEGMNTEAFF. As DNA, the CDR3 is TGTGCCAGCAGCTCCCTCGAGGGCATGAACACTGAAGCTTTCTTT.

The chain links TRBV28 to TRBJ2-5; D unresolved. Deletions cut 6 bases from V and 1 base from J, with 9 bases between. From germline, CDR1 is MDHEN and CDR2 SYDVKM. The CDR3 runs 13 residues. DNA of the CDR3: TGTGCCAGCAGCGCCCATGGCCAAGAGACCCAGTACTTC. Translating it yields CASSAHGQETQYF.

The CDR3 DNA follows: TGTGCCAGCAGCCCTCGGACTAGCGGGGGGTTCTATAACACAGATACGCAGTATTTT. Its protein is CASSPRTSGGFYNTDTQYF. V usage is TRBV7-9 and J usage is TRBJ2-3; TRBD2 agrees at 14 bases. Germline lookup yields CDR1 SEHNR and CDR2 FQNEAQ (reference sequence). The CDR3 is 19 amino acids. V was clipped by 5 bases and J by 2 bases; unmatched bases: 12.

The chain's CDR3 is CASSYVQGVIDEQYF. The CDR3 DNA reads as TGTGCCAGCAGTTACGTACAGGGGGTCATAGACGAGCAGTACTTC. This chain uses TRBV6-5 with TRBJ2-7; 8 nucleotides agree with TRBD1. The CDR3 is 15 amino acids. Germline lookup yields CDR1 MNHEY and CDR2 SVGAGI. The V and J ends lost 2 bases and 5 bases, in that order; junction bases with no gene match: 8.

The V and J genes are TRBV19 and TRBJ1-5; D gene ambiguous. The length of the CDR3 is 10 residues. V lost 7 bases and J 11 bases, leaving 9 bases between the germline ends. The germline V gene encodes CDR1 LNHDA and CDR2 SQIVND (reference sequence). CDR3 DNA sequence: TGTGCCAGTAAAGGCAGATCCCAGCATTTT. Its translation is CASKGRSQHF.

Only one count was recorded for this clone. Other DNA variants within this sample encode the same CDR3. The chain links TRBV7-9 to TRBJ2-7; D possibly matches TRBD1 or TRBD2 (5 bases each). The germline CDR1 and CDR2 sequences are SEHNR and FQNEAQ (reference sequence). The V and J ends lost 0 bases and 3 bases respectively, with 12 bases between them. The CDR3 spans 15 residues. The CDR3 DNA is TGTGCCAGCAGCTTAGCTGGGGGTAGGGGCTACGAGCAGTACTTC. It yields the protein CASSLAGGRGYEQYF.

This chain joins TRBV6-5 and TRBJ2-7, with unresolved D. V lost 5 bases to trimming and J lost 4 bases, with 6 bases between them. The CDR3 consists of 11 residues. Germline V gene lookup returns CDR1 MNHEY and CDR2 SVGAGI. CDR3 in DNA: TGTGCCAGCAGTAAAACGTACGAGCAGTACTTC. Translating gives CASSKTYEQYF.

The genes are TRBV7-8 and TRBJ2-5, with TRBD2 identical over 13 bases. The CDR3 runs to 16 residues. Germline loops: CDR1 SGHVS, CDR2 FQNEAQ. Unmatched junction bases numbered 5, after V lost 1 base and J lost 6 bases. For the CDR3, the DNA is TGTGCCAGCAGCTTAGGAGTGGGACTAGCGGGGCAGACCCAGTACTTC. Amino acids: CASSLGVGLAGQTQYF. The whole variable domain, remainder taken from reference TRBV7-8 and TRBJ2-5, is GAGVSQSPRYKVAKRGQDVALRCDPISGHVSLFWYQQALGQGPEFLTYFQNEAQLDKSGLPSDRFFAERPEGSVSTLKIQRTQQEDSAVYLCASSLGVGLAGQTQYFGPGTRLLVL.

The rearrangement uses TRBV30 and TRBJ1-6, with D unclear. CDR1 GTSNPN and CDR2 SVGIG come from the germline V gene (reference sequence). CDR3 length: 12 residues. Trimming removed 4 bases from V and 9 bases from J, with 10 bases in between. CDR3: CAWNGEGSPLHF. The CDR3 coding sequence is TGTGCCTGGAATGGGGAGGGTTCACCCCTCCACTTT.

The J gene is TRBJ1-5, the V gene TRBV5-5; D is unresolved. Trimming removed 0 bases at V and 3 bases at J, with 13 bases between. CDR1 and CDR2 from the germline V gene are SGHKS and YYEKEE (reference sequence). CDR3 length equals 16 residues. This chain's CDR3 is CASSLAYKEYNQPQHF. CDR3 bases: TGTGCCAGCAGCTTGGCCTACAAGGAATACAATCAGCCCCAGCATTTT.

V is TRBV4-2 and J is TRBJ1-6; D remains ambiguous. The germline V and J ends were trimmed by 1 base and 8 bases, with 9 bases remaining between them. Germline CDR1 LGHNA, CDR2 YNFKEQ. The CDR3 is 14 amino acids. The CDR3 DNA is TGTGCCAGCAGCCAAGTATCCAAGGATTCACCCCTCCACTTT. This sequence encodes CASSQVSKDSPLHF.

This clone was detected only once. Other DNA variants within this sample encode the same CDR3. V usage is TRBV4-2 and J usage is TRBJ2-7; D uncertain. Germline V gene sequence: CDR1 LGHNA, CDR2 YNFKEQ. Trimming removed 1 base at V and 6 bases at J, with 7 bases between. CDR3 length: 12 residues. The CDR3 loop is CASSQGAGEQYF. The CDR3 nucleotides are TGTGCCAGCAGCCAAGGCGCCGGCGAGCAGTACTTC.

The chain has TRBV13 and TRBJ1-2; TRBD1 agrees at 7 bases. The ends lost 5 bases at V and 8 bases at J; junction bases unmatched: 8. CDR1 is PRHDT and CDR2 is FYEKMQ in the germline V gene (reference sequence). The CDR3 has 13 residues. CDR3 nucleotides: TGTGCCAGCAGCGCCGGACAGGCTTGGGGCTACACCTTC. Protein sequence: CASSAGQAWGYTF. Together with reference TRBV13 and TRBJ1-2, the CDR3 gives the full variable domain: AAGVIQSPRHLIKEKRETATLKCYPIPRHDTVYWYQQGPGQDPQFLISFYEKMQSDKGSIPDRFSAQQFSDYHSELNMSSLELGDSALYFCASSAGQAWGYTFGSGTRLTVV.

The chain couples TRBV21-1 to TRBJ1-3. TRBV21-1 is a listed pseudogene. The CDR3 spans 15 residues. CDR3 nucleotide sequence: TGTGCCAGCAGCCGTCCGCCGGCCTCTGGAAACACCATATATTTT. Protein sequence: CASSRPPASGNTIYF.

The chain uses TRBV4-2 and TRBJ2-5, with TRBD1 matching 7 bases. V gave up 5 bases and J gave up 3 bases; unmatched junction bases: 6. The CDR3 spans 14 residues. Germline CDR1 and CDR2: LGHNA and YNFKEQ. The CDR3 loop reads CASSVPGTEETQYF. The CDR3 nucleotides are TGTGCCAGCAGCGTACCCGGGACAGAAGAGACCCAGTACTTC.